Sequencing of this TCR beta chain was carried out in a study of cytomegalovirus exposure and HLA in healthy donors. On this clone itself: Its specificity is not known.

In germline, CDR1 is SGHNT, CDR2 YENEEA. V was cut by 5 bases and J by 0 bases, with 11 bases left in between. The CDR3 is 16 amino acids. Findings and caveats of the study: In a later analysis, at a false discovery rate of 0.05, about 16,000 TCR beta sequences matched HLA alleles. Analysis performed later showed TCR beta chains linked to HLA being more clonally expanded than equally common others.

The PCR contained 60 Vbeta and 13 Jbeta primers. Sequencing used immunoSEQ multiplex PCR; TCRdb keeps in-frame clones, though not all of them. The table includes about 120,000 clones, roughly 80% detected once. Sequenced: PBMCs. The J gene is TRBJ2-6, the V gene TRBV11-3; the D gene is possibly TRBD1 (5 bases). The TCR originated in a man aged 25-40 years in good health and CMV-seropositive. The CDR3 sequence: CASSSRASSGANVLTF. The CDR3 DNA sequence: TGTGCCAGCAGCAGCAGGGCCAGCTCTGGGGCCAACGTCCTGACTTTC.